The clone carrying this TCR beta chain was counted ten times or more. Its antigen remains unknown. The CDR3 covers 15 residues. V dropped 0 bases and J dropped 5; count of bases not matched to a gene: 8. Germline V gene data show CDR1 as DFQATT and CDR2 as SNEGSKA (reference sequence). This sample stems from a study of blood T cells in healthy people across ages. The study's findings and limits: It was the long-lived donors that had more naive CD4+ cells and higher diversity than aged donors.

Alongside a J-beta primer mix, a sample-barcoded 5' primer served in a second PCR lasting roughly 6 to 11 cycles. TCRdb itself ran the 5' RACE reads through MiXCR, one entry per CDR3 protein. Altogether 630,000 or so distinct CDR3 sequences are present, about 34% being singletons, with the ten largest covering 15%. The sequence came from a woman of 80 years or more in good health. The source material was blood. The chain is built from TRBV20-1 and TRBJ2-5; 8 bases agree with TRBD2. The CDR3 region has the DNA TGCAGTGCTAGAGATCTTGCGGGGGGCGGGGAGACCCAGTACTTC. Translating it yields CSARDLAGGGETQYF.